These 7 T cell receptor beta chains came from one sample sequenced in a study of blood T cell repertoires in COVID-19. Libraries were prepared by immunoSEQ multiplex PCR; TCRdb keeps only in-frame clonotypes and omits some of them. The sample carries about 160,000 clones, approximately 85% recorded once. The sample taken for sequencing was peripheral blood. The receptors here all came from a man aged 40-55 years with acute or convalescent COVID-19.

This rearrangement joins TRBV3-1 (or the pseudogene TRBV3-2) to TRBJ1-1; 9 nucleotides match TRBD1. CDR3 length equals 14 residues. Looked up from germline, CDR1 is LGHDT and CDR2 is YNNKEL (reference sequence). The V gene end was trimmed by 5 bases and the J gene end by 3 bases; junction bases not matched to a gene: 4. The CDR3 DNA follows: TGTGCCAGCAGCTTTAGACAGGGGGACACTGAAGCTTTCTTT. It is translated as CASSFRQGDTEAFF.

The gene calls are TRBV27 and TRBJ2-7, with 7 positions matching TRBD1. The CDR3 is 12 residues long. J lost 1 base, V lost 6 bases, and 0 bases had no gene match. CDR1 and CDR2 from the germline V gene are MNHEY and SMNVEV (reference sequence). The DNA of the CDR3 is TGTGCCAGCAGGACAGGGTCCTACGAGCAGTACTTC. It is translated as CASRTGSYEQYF.

The gene calls are TRBV10-3 and TRBJ2-3; TRBD2 agrees at 7 bases. V lost 7 bases and J lost 1; bases outside the gene matches: 8. From germline, CDR1 is ENHRY and CDR2 SYGVKD. The CDR3 loop spans 15 amino acids. This CDR3 reads CAIKIGGTGTDTQYF. The CDR3 nucleotides are TGTGCCATCAAGATCGGGGGGACTGGCACAGATACGCAGTATTTT.

The V gene is TRBV6-2 or TRBV6-3, the J gene TRBJ1-1, with D possibly being TRBD1 (5 bases). The CDR3 loop spans 14 amino acids. The germline V gene encodes CDR1 MNHEY and CDR2 SVGEGT. V lost 6 bases, J lost 1 base, and 12 bases lay in between. The CDR3 sequence: CASSPLQGNTEAFF. For the CDR3, the DNA is TGTGCCAGCAGCCCACTTCAGGGGAACACTGAAGCTTTCTTT.

The chain is built from TRBV4-2 and TRBJ2-7, with D maybe TRBD2 (6 bases). Germline CDR1 LGHNA, CDR2 YNFKEQ. V dropped 1 base and J dropped 3 bases, with 13 bases sitting between them. The CDR3 is 15 amino acids. The CDR3 sequence: CASSQVGLASYEQYF. The CDR3 DNA follows: TGTGCCAGCAGCCAAGTCGGTCTAGCGAGCTACGAGCAGTACTTC.

This clone came up a few times. The rearrangement uses TRBV2 and TRBJ1-1, with TRBD1 matching over 7 bases. V lost 6 bases, J lost 2 bases, and 6 bases stayed unmatched. There are 14 residues in the CDR3. Germline lookup yields CDR1 SNHLY and CDR2 FYNNEI. CDR3 coding DNA: TGTGCCAGCAGCGCCGGGACAGTTAACACTGAAGCTTTCTTT. This codes for CASSAGTVNTEAFF.

Points on this clone: This sample includes further DNA sequences coding for the same CDR3. The V gene is TRBV5-1, the J gene TRBJ1-5, with D maybe TRBD1 (6 bases). This CDR3 is 15 amino acids long. The germline V gene has CDR1 SGHRS and CDR2 YFSETQ. V was trimmed by 0 bases and J by 7 bases, leaving 14 bases between them. This chain's CDR3 is CASSLGAGEGQPQHF. The CDR3, as DNA: TGCGCCAGCAGCTTGGGAGCAGGGGAAGGACAGCCCCAGCATTTT.